The rows below give T cell receptor beta chains drawn from one sample of a study of shared clonotypes between healthy human individuals. Method: immunoSEQ multiplex PCR; TCRdb's copy keeps in-frame clones and lacks some. This repertoire shows about a million clones, 60% to 80% found once; its top ten account for roughly 0.83%. Sequenced sample: memory CD4+ T cells from PBMCs. These TCRs come from a man aged 18 to 30 in good health. Some clones in this sample may be carry-over from other donors' samples. Both conserved end residues are part of each CDR3. The order of the fields is J gene, D gene, clone size, V gene, CDR3 DNA, CDR3 protein. A D gene is named only where the DNA matches it firmly. Only some rows state a clone size, as once, few, many or a class for expanded clones.

J gene: TRBJ1-4; D gene: -; clone size: -; V gene: TRBV4-1; CDR3 DNA: TGCGCCAGCAGCCAAGATACACTCTCGGTTAATGAAAAACTGTTTTTT; CDR3 protein: CASSQDTLSVNEKLFF
J gene: TRBJ1-1; D gene: -; clone size: once; V gene: TRBV19; CDR3 DNA: TGTGCCAGTAGTACCCACGTAGGGAGAAGAACTGAAGCTTTCTTT; CDR3 protein: CASSTHVGRRTEAFF
J gene: TRBJ1-2; D gene: TRBD1; clone size: -; V gene: TRBV6-5; CDR3 DNA: TGTGCCAGCATCTCGGACAGGGGGGACTATGGCTACACCTTC; CDR3 protein: CASISDRGDYGYTF
J gene: TRBJ2-5; D gene: -; clone size: -; V gene: TRBV5-1; CDR3 DNA: TGCGCCAGCAGCTTTACTCCGGGACAACGGGAGACCCAGTACTTC; CDR3 protein: CASSFTPGQRETQYF
J gene: TRBJ1-4; D gene: -; clone size: -; V gene: TRBV28; CDR3 DNA: TGTGCCAGCAGTCTGCCCAAGAGGGCTAATGAAAAACTGTTTTTT; CDR3 protein: CASSLPKRANEKLFF
J gene: TRBJ1-1; D gene: -; clone size: -; V gene: TRBV2; CDR3 DNA: TGTGCCAGCGGCGTGACAGAGAACACTGAAGCTTTCTTT; CDR3 protein: CASGVTENTEAFF
J gene: TRBJ2-2; D gene: TRBD2; clone size: -; V gene: TRBV27; CDR3 DNA: TGTGCCAGCAGTCGGACTAGCGACTACGGGGACACCGGGGAGCTGTTTTTT; CDR3 protein: CASSRTSDYGDTGELFF
J gene: TRBJ2-2; D gene: TRBD1; clone size: -; V gene: TRBV28; CDR3 DNA: TGTGCCAGCAGGGGGACAGGCACCGGGGAGCTGTTTTTT; CDR3 protein: CASRGTGTGELFF
J gene: TRBJ2-7; D gene: -; clone size: -; V gene: TRBV28; CDR3 DNA: TGTGCCAGCAGCACCCCTTCGGGGGCGGGGGAGCAGTACTTC; CDR3 protein: CASSTPSGAGEQYF
J gene: TRBJ2-7; D gene: TRBD1; clone size: -; V gene: TRBV28; CDR3 DNA: TGTGCCAGCAGGCCAAGTCCCGGGACAGGGGGCAGCGAGCAGTACTTC; CDR3 protein: CASRPSPGTGGSEQYF
J gene: TRBJ1-4; D gene: -; clone size: -; V gene: TRBV27; CDR3 DNA: TGTGCCAGCAGTTTACGCCGGGATAATGAAAAACTGTTTTTT; CDR3 protein: CASSLRRDNEKLFF
J gene: TRBJ2-5; D gene: -; clone size: -; V gene: TRBV7-2; CDR3 DNA: TGTGCCAGCAGTTTGACTATCCAAGAGACCCAGTACTTC; CDR3 protein: CASSLTIQETQYF
J gene: TRBJ2-1; D gene: TRBD2; clone size: -; V gene: TRBV5-1; CDR3 DNA: TGCGCCAGCAGCTGGGGACTAGCGGAGACCTACAATGAGCAGTTCTTC; CDR3 protein: CASSWGLAETYNEQFF
J gene: TRBJ2-7; D gene: -; clone size: once; V gene: TRBV14; CDR3 DNA: TGTGCCAGCAGCTCGCGATACGAGCAGTACTTC; CDR3 protein: CASSSRYEQYF
J gene: TRBJ2-3; D gene: -; clone size: once; V gene: TRBV5-1; CDR3 DNA: TGCGCCAGCAGCTGGAACCGGCGCGGGGATACGCAGTATTTT; CDR3 protein: CASSWNRRGDTQYF
J gene: TRBJ1-5; D gene: TRBD1; clone size: -; V gene: TRBV7-3; CDR3 DNA: TGTGCCAGCAGCCACGGGACAGCATTTTATAGCAATCAGCCCCAGCATTTT; CDR3 protein: CASSHGTAFYSNQPQHF
J gene: TRBJ1-1; D gene: TRBD1; clone size: many; V gene: TRBV10-3; CDR3 DNA: TGTGCCATCAGTGAACCAAACAGGGGCCTCAACACTGAAGCTTTCTTT; CDR3 protein: CAISEPNRGLNTEAFF
J gene: TRBJ2-2; D gene: -; clone size: -; V gene: TRBV6-4; CDR3 DNA: TGTGCCAGCAGTGACGGGGGCAGAGGGAACACCGGGGAGCTGTTTTTT; CDR3 protein: CASSDGGRGNTGELFF
J gene: TRBJ1-1; D gene: -; clone size: -; V gene: TRBV28; CDR3 DNA: TGTGCCAGCAGTTCCCTCGGCAGGGAAGCTTTCTTT; CDR3 protein: CASSSLGREAFF
J gene: TRBJ1-1; D gene: -; clone size: -; V gene: TRBV27; CDR3 DNA: TGTGCCACCTATCGATGGGGACCGGGGAACACTGAAGCTTTCTTT; CDR3 protein: CATYRWGPGNTEAFF
J gene: TRBJ2-4; D gene: -; clone size: -; V gene: TRBV29-1; CDR3 DNA: TGCAGCGCCTACGGATTAGCCAAAAACATTCAGTACTTC; CDR3 protein: CSAYGLAKNIQYF
J gene: TRBJ2-1; D gene: -; clone size: -; V gene: TRBV15; CDR3 DNA: TGTGCCACCAAGGAGTCCAGGGCCACCTACAATGAGCAGTTCTTC; CDR3 protein: CATKESRATYNEQFF
J gene: TRBJ2-2; D gene: -; clone size: -; V gene: TRBV2; CDR3 DNA: TGTGCCAGCGTCAGGACAGCCAACACCGGGGAGCTGTTTTTT; CDR3 protein: CASVRTANTGELFF
J gene: TRBJ2-1; D gene: -; clone size: once; V gene: TRBV10-1; CDR3 DNA: TGCGCCAGCAGTGAGTCGGGTGGGAGCAATGAGCAGTTCTTC; CDR3 protein: CASSESGGSNEQFF
J gene: TRBJ2-3; D gene: TRBD2; clone size: -; V gene: TRBV28; CDR3 DNA: TGTGCCAGCAGTTGGCCCTCTAGCGGGAGGGACAGCAGGAAAGATACGCAGTATTTT; CDR3 protein: CASSWPSSGRDSRKDTQYF
J gene: TRBJ2-3; D gene: TRBD1; clone size: -; V gene: TRBV30; CDR3 DNA: TGTGCCTGGAATACAGGGGTTAGCACAGATACGCAGTATTTT; CDR3 protein: CAWNTGVSTDTQYF
J gene: TRBJ1-5; D gene: TRBD1; clone size: -; V gene: TRBV6-5; CDR3 DNA: TGTGCCAGCAGCCCCGGACAGGGTCGCAATCAGCCCCAGCATTTT; CDR3 protein: CASSPGQGRNQPQHF
J gene: TRBJ2-7; D gene: -; clone size: once; V gene: TRBV14; CDR3 DNA: TGTGCCAGCTCCAACCGAGGGAACAGACGCTACGAGCAGTACTTC; CDR3 protein: CASSNRGNRRYEQYF
J gene: TRBJ2-5; D gene: -; clone size: -; V gene: TRBV18; CDR3 DNA: TGTGCCAGCTCACCCCCGATGAGGGAGACCCAGTACTTC; CDR3 protein: CASSPPMRETQYF
J gene: TRBJ1-2; D gene: -; clone size: -; V gene: TRBV5-1; CDR3 DNA: TGCGCCAGCAGCTCCTCTCGCAATGGCTACACCTTC; CDR3 protein: CASSSSRNGYTF
J gene: TRBJ2-3; D gene: TRBD2; clone size: -; V gene: TRBV5-1; CDR3 DNA: TGCGCCAGCAGTCTACTAGCGACCAGCACAGATACGCAGTATTTT; CDR3 protein: CASSLLATSTDTQYF
J gene: TRBJ2-7; D gene: -; clone size: once; V gene: TRBV11-3; CDR3 DNA: TGTGCCAGCAGCCCCGGGGTCGAGAACGAGCAGTACTTC; CDR3 protein: CASSPGVENEQYF
J gene: TRBJ2-2; D gene: -; clone size: -; V gene: TRBV7-2; CDR3 DNA: TGTGCCAGCAGCTTTAGTTGGGGTGGGGCCGGGGAGCTGTTTTTT; CDR3 protein: CASSFSWGGAGELFF
J gene: TRBJ2-7; D gene: -; clone size: -; V gene: TRBV5-1; CDR3 DNA: TGCGCCAGCAGCTTAGGTGCAGCTTATTCCTACGAGCAGTACTTC; CDR3 protein: CASSLGAAYSYEQYF
J gene: TRBJ2-3; D gene: -; clone size: -; V gene: TRBV7-2; CDR3 DNA: TGTGCCAGCAGCTTAGAAAGGGACACAGATACGCAGTATTTT; CDR3 protein: CASSLERDTDTQYF
J gene: TRBJ2-7; D gene: -; clone size: few; V gene: TRBV2; CDR3 DNA: TGTGCCAGCAGTGACGGCAGGGCCGAGCAGTACTTC; CDR3 protein: CASSDGRAEQYF
J gene: TRBJ2-7; D gene: -; clone size: -; V gene: TRBV6-5; CDR3 DNA: TGTGCCAGCTCTATGACTATTGAGGAGGAGCAGTACTTC; CDR3 protein: CASSMTIEEEQYF
J gene: TRBJ2-1; D gene: TRBD2; clone size: -; V gene: TRBV27; CDR3 DNA: TGTGCCAGCAGTTTATCAGGCGGGAGGGCCAATAATGAGCAGTTCTTC; CDR3 protein: CASSLSGGRANNEQFF
J gene: TRBJ2-7; D gene: TRBD1; clone size: -; V gene: TRBV30; CDR3 DNA: TGTGCCTGGAGTATCCGGACAGGGCCCTACTTC; CDR3 protein: CAWSIRTGPYF
J gene: TRBJ1-2; D gene: -; clone size: -; V gene: TRBV20-1; CDR3 DNA: TGCAGTGTACCCGGACCTTATGGCTACACCTTC; CDR3 protein: CSVPGPYGYTF
J gene: TRBJ2-3; D gene: -; clone size: few; V gene: TRBV15; CDR3 DNA: TGTGCCACCAGCACTACGACTAGTTTCACAGATACGCAGTATTTT; CDR3 protein: CATSTTTSFTDTQYF
J gene: TRBJ2-1; D gene: -; clone size: once; V gene: TRBV18; CDR3 DNA: TGTGCCAGCTCACCACAGACAGGCTCCTACAATGAGCAGTTCTTC; CDR3 protein: CASSPQTGSYNEQFF
J gene: TRBJ1-3; D gene: -; clone size: -; V gene: TRBV6-1; CDR3 DNA: TGTGCCAGCAGAGACAGCTCTGGAAACACCATATATTTT; CDR3 protein: CASRDSSGNTIYF
J gene: TRBJ1-1; D gene: TRBD1; clone size: -; V gene: TRBV6-1; CDR3 DNA: TGTGCCAGCAGCCAAGACAGGGCCACTGAAGCTTTCTTT; CDR3 protein: CASSQDRATEAFF
J gene: TRBJ2-7; D gene: -; clone size: once; V gene: TRBV18; CDR3 DNA: TGTGCCAGCTCCCCCGCCGGAGAAAAGTACGAGCAGTACTTC; CDR3 protein: CASSPAGEKYEQYF
J gene: TRBJ2-3; D gene: TRBD2; clone size: -; V gene: TRBV5-1; CDR3 DNA: TGCGCCAGCAGCTCCCTAGCGGGAGGAGGGAGCACGGATACGCAGTATTTT; CDR3 protein: CASSSLAGGGSTDTQYF
J gene: TRBJ1-2; D gene: -; clone size: many; V gene: TRBV7-2; CDR3 DNA: TGTGCCAGCAGCTTATATGGCTATGGCTACACCTTC; CDR3 protein: CASSLYGYGYTF
J gene: TRBJ1-1; D gene: -; clone size: -; V gene: TRBV15; CDR3 DNA: TGTGCCACGGAAGCTGGGGCCTCTGAAGCTTTCTTT; CDR3 protein: CATEAGASEAFF
J gene: TRBJ2-1; D gene: TRBD2; clone size: -; V gene: TRBV18; CDR3 DNA: TGTGCCAGCTCCCCTAGCGGGAGAGTGAATGAGCAGTTCTTC; CDR3 protein: CASSPSGRVNEQFF